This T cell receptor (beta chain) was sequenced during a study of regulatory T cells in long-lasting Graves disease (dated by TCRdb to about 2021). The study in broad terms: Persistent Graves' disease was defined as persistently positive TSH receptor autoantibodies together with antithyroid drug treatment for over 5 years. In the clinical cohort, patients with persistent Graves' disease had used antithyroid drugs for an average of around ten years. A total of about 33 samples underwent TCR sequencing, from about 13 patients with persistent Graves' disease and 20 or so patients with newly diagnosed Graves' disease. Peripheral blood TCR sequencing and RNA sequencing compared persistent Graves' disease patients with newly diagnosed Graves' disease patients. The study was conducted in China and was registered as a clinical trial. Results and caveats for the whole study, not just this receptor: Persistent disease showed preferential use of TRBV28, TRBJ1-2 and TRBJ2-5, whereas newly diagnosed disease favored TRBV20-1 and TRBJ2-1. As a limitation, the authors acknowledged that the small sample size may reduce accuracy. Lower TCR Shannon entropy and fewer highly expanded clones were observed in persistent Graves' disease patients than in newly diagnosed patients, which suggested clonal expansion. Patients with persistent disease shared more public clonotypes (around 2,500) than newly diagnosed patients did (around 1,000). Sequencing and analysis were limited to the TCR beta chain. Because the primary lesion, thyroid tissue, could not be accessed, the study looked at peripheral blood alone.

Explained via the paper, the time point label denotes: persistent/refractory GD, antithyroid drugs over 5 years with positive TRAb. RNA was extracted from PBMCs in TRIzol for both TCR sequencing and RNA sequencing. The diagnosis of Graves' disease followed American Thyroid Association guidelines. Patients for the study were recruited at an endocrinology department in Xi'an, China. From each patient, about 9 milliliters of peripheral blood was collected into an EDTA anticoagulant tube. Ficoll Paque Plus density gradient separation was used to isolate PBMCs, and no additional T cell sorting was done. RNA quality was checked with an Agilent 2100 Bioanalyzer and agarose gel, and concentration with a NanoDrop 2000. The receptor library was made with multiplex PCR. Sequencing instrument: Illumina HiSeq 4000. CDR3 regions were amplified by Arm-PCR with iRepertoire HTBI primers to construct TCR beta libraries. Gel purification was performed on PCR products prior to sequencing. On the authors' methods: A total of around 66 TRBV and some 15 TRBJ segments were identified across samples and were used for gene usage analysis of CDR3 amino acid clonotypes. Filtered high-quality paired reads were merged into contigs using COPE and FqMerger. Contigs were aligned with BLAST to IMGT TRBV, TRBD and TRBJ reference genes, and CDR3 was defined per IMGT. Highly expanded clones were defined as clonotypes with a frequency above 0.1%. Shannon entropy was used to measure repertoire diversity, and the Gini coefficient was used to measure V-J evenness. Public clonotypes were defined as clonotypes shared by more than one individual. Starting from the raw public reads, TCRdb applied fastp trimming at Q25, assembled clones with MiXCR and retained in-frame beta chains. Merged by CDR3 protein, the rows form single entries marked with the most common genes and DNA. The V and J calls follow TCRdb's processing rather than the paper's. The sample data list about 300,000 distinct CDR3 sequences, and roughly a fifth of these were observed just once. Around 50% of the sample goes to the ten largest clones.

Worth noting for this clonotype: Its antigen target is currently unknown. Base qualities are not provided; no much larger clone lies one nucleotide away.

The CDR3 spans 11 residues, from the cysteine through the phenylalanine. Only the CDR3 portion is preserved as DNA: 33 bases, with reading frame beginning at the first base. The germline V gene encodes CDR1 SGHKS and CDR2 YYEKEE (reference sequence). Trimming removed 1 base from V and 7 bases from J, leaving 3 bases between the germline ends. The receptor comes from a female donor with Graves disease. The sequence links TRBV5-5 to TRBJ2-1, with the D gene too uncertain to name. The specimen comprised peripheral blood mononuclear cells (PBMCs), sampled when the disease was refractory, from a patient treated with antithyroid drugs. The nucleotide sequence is TGTGCCAGCAGCTTGAGGAATGAGCAGTTCTTC. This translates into CASSLRNEQFF.